The rows below give T cell receptor beta chains drawn from one sample of a study of T cell responses to AZD1222 COVID-19 vaccine. Repertoires were generated with immunoSEQ multiplex PCR, while TCRdb's copy carries only in-frame clones and drops some. Found here are 150,000 to 200,000 clones, approximately 90% of them singletons; the top ten hold under 1.5%. The source was peripheral blood, collected 28 days after the second AZD1222 dose. The receptors were sampled from an adult who received the AZD1222 COVID-19 vaccine. Both conserved end residues are part of each CDR3.

V,J,CDR3
TRBV2,TRBJ1-4,CASYDRGRYEKLFF
TRBV6-4,TRBJ2-7,CASSVHGDSYEQYF
TRBV13,TRBJ1-6,CASSSSGTSLTYNSPLHF
TRBV18,TRBJ2-3,CASSPVPASTDTQYF
TRBV5-1,TRBJ1-3,CASSLGGSSGNTIYF
TRBV7-2,TRBJ2-6,CASSTPPGANVLTF
TRBV19,TRBJ1-1,CASKRTPLNTEAFF
TRBV10-2,TRBJ2-7,CASSEGAQYF
TRBV12-5,TRBJ2-5,CASGLGKVRQAMILETQYF
TRBV7-8,TRBJ1-5,CASSPMGQGAQPQHF